This TCR beta chain was retrieved from a study of glioma-infiltrating T cells after dendritic cell vaccination. Study as a whole: Treatment, given 2003 to 2012, was autologous tumor lysate-pulsed dendritic cell vaccination. Patients received three intradermal dendritic cell vaccine injections at biweekly intervals.

Germline CDR1 MNHNS, CDR2 SASEGT. The CDR3 has 14 amino acids. Losses at the gene ends were 2 bases for V and 7 bases for J; bases not matched to a gene: 7. Study-level points and caveats: Survival was not directly related to TCR clonality in these patients. The cohort had few patients with full blood and tumor sets.

The table came from immunoSEQ multiplex PCR; TCRdb's copy has only in-frame clones and leaves some out. The sample yields around 25,000 clones, about 90% seen once. Described time point: after dendritic cell vaccination, including at tumor progression/relapse. This clone occurred once. What it recognizes is unknown. This TCR was recovered from a human donor with glioblastoma. V gene TRBV6-1 combines with J gene TRBJ1-1, with 7 bases aligning to TRBD1. The sequences come from blood, collected after dendritic cell vaccination. The CDR3 protein is CASSERGTAFEAFF. The CDR3 nucleotides are TGTGCCAGCAGTGAAAGGGGGACAGCCTTTGAAGCTTTCTTT.